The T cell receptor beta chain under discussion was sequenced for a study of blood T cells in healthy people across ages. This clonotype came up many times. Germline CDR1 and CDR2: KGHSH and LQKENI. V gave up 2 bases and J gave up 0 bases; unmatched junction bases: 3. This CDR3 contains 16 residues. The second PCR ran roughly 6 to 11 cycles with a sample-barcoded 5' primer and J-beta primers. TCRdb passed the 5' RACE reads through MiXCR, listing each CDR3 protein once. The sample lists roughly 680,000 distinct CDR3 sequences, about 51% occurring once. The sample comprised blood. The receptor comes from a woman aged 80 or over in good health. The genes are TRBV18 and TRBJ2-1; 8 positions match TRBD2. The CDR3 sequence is CASSPSLADSYNEQFF. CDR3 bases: TGTGCCAGCTCACCATCACTAGCGGACTCCTACAATGAGCAGTTCTTC.